This T cell receptor beta chain was sequenced for a study of blood T cells in healthy people across ages. This CDR3 spans 14 amino acids. Germline V gives CDR1 SGHDT, CDR2 YYEEEE. On this clonotype: A junction end diverges from the germline sequence, so it may reflect a read error.

Primed by a sample-barcoded 5' primer and a J-beta primer mix, a second PCR proceeded for about 6 to 12 cycles. One entry per CDR3 protein, called by TCRdb with MiXCR from the 5' RACE reads. The data hold roughly 800,000 distinct CDR3 sequences, with 58% observed a single time. Sample: blood. The J gene is TRBJ2-1, the V gene TRBV5-6; perhaps TRBD2 as D (5 bases). The sequence came from a man aged 25-45 years in good health. CDR3 in DNA: TGTGCCAGCAGCTATACGGACTTTTACAATGAGCGGTTCTTC. This sequence encodes CASSYTDFYNERFF.